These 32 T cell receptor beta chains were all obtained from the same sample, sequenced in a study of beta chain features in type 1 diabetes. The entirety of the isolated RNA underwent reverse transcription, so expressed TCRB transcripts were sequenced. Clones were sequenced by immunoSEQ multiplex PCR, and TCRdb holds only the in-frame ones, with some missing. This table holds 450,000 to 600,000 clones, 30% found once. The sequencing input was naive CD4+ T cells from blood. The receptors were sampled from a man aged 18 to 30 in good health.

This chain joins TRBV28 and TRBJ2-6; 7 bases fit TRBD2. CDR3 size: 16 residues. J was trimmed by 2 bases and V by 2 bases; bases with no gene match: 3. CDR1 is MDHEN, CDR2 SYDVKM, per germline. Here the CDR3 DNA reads TGTGCCAGCAGTTTAGCGGGGGAACCTGGGGCCAACGTCCTGACTTTC. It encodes CASSLAGEPGANVLTF.

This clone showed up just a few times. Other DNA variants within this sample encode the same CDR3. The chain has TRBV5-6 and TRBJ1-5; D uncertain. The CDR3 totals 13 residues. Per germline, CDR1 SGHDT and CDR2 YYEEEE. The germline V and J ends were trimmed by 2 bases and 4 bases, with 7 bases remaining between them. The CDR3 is CASSLDRNQPQHF. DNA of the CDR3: TGTGCCAGCAGCTTAGATAGAAATCAGCCCCAGCATTTT.

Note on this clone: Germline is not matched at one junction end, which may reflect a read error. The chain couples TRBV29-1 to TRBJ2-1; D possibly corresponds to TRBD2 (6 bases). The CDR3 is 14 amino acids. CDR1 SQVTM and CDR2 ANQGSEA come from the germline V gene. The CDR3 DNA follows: TGCAGCGTAGAAGCGGGCAGCTCCTACAATGAGCAGTTCTTC. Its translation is CSVEAGSSYNEQFF.

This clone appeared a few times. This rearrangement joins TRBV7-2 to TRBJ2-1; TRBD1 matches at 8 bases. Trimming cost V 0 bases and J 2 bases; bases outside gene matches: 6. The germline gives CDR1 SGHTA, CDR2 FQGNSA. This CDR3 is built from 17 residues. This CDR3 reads CASSLAFAGGAYNEQFF. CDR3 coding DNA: TGTGCCAGCAGCTTAGCGTTTGCAGGGGGCGCCTACAATGAGCAGTTCTTC.

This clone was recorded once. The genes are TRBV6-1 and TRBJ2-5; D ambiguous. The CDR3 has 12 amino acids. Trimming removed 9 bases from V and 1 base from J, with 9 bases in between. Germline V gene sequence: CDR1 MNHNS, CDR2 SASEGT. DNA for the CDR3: TGTGCCAGTGTTTGGGGCCAAGAGACCCAGTACTTC. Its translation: CASVWGQETQYF.

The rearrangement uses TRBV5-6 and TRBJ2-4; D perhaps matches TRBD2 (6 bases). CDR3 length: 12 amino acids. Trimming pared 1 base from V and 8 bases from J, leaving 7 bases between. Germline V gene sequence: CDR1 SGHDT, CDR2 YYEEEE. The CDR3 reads CASSLWGDIQYF. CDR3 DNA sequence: TGTGCCAGCAGCTTGTGGGGGGACATTCAGTACTTC.

The CDR3, as DNA: TGTGCCAGCAGCCCACCTTACGGACAGGGGTCGGGCGAGCAGTACTTC. Translating gives CASSPPYGQGSGEQYF. V usage is TRBV7-9 and J usage is TRBJ2-7, with TRBD1 identical over 9 bases. With 5 bases clipped from V and 6 bases from J, the junction kept 14 bases outside the gene matches. The CDR3 is 16 residues long. In germline, CDR1 is SEHNR, CDR2 FQNEAQ (reference sequence).

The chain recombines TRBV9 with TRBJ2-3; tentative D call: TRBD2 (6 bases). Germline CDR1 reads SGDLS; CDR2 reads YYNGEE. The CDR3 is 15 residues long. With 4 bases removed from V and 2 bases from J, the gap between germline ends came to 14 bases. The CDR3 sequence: CASSPRGGTTDTQYF. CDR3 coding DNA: TGTGCCAGCAGCCCGCGGGGCGGCACCACAGATACGCAGTATTTT. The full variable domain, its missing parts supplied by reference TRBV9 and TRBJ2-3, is DSGVTQTPKHLITATGQRVTLRCSPRSGDLSVYWYQQSLDQGLQFLIQYYNGEERAKGNILERFSAQQFPDLHSELNLSSLELGDSALYFCASSPRGGTTDTQYFGPGTRLTVL.

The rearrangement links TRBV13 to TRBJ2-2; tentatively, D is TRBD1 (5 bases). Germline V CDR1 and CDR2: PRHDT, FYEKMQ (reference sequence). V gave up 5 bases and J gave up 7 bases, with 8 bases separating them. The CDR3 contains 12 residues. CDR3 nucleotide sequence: TGTGCCAGCAGCCCTAGGGGCGGGGAGCTGTTTTTT. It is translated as CASSPRGGELFF.

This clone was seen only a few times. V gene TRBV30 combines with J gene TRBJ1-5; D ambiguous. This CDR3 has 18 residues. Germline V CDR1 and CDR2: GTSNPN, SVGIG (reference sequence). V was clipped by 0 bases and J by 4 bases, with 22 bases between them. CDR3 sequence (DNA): TGTGCCTGGAGTGTACGGACCGGTGTCAAGGCGTGGAATCAGCCCCAGCATTTT. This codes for CAWSVRTGVKAWNQPQHF.

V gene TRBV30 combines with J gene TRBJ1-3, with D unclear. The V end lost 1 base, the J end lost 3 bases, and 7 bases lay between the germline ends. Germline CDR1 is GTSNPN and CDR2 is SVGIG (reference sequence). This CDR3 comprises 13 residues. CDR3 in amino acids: CAWSERVGNTIYF. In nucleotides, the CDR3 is TGTGCCTGGAGTGAACGCGTTGGAAACACCATATATTTT. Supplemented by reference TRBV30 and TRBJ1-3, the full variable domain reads SQTIHQWPATLVQPVGSPLSLECTVEGTSNPNLYWYRQAAGRGLQLLFYSVGIGQISSEVPQNLSASRPQDRQFILSSKKLLLSDSGFYLCAWSERVGNTIYFGEGSWLTVV.

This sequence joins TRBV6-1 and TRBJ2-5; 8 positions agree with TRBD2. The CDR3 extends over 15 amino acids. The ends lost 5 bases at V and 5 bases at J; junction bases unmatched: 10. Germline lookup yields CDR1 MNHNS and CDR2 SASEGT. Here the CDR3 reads CASSPGGAGAETQYF. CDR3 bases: TGTGCCAGCAGTCCCGGGGGAGCGGGAGCCGAGACCCAGTACTTC.

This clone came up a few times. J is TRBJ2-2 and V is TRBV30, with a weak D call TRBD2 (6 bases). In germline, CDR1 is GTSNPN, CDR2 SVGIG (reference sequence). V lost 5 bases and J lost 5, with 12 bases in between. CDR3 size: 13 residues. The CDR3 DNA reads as TGTGCCTGGCGGGAGTGGAGGACCGGGGAGCTGTTTTTT. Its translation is CAWREWRTGELFF.

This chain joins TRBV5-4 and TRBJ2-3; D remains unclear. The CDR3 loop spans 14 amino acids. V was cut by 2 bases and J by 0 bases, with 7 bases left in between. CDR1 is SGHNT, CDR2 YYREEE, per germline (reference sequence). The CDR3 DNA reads TGTGCCAGCAGCTTAGTCCGTAGCACAGATACGCAGTATTTT. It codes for CASSLVRSTDTQYF.

CDR3 in amino acids: CASSPRQGMAGELFF. The CDR3 bases are TGTGCCAGCAGCCCTCGACAGGGGATGGCCGGGGAGCTGTTTTTT. The chain combines TRBV5-4 with TRBJ2-2; TRBD1 agrees at 8 bases. CDR3 length: 15 residues. From germline, CDR1 is SGHNT and CDR2 YYREEE (reference sequence). V lost 4 bases, J lost 6 bases, and 8 bases stayed unmatched. The variable domain in full, with the rest retrieved from reference TRBV5-4 and TRBJ2-2, is ETGVTQSPTHLIKTRGQQVTLRCSSQSGHNTVSWYQQALGQGPQFIFQYYREEENGRGNFPPRFSGLQFPNYSSELNVNALELDDSALYLCASSPRQGMAGELFFGEGSRLTVL.

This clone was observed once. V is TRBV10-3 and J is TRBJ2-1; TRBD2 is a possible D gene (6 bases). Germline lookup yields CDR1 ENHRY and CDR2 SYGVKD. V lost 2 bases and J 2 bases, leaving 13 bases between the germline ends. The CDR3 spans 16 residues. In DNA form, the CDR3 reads TGTGCCATCAGTGAGGCGGCGGGGCCGGCCTACAATGAGCAGTTCTTC. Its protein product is CAISEAAGPAYNEQFF.

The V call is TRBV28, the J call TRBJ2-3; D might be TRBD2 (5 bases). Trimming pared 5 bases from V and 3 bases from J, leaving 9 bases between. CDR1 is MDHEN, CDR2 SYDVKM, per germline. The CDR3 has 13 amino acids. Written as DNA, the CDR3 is TGTGCCAGCAGTCCTGGAGGAACAGATACGCAGTATTTT. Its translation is CASSPGGTDTQYF.

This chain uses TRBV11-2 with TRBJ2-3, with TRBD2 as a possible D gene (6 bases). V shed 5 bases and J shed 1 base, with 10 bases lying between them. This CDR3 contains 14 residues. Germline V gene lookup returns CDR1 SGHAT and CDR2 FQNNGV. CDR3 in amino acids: CASSPGLRTDTQYF. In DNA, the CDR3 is TGTGCCAGCAGCCCGGGACTTCGCACAGATACGCAGTATTTT.

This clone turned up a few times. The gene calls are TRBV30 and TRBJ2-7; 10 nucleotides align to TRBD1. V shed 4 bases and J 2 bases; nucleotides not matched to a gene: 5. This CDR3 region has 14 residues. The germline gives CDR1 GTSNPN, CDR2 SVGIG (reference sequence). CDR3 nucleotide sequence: TGTGCCTGGACTCCGGGACAGGGGCCCTACGAGCAGTACTTC. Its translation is CAWTPGQGPYEQYF.

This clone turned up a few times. CDR3 DNA: TGTGCCAGCAGTGTGGACAGCGCTGGAAACACCATATATTTT. Encoded protein: CASSVDSAGNTIYF. V is TRBV6-1 and J is TRBJ1-3; a possible D gene is TRBD1 (6 bases). V shed 4 bases and J shed 2 bases, with 9 bases lying between them. The CDR3 consists of 14 residues. Looked up from germline, CDR1 is MNHNS and CDR2 is SASEGT.

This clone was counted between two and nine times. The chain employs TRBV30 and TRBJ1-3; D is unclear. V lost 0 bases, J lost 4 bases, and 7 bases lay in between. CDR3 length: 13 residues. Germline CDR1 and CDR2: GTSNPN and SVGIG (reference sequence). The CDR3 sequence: CAWSVNGGNTIYF. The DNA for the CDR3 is TGTGCCTGGAGTGTAAACGGCGGAAACACCATATATTTT. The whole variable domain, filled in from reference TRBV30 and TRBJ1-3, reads SQTIHQWPATLVQPVGSPLSLECTVEGTSNPNLYWYRQAAGRGLQLLFYSVGIGQISSEVPQNLSASRPQDRQFILSSKKLLLSDSGFYLCAWSVNGGNTIYFGEGSWLTVV.

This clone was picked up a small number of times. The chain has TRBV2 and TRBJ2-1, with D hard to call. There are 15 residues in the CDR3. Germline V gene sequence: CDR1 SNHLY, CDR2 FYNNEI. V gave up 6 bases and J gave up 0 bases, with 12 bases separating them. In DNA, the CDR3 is TGTGCCAGCAGGGAGACACCGAGCTCCTACAATGAGCAGTTCTTC. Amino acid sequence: CASRETPSSYNEQFF.

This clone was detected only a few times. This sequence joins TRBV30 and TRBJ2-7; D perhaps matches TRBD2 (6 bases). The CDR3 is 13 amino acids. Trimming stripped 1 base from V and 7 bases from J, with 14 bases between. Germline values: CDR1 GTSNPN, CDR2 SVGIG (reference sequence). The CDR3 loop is CAWSAGLGREQYF. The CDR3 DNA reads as TGTGCCTGGAGTGCGGGACTGGGTAGGGAGCAGTACTTC.

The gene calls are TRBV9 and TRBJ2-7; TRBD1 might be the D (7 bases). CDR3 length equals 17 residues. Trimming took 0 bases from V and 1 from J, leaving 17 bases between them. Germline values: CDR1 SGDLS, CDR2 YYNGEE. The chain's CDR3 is CASSVEAGTEWSYEQYF. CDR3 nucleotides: TGTGCCAGCAGCGTAGAGGCGGGGACAGAATGGTCCTACGAGCAGTACTTC.

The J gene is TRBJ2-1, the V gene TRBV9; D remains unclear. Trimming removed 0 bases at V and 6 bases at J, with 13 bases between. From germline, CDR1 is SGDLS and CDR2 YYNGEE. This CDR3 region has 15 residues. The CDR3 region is CASSVGFPVINEQFF. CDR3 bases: TGTGCCAGCAGCGTAGGTTTCCCTGTTATCAATGAGCAGTTCTTC.

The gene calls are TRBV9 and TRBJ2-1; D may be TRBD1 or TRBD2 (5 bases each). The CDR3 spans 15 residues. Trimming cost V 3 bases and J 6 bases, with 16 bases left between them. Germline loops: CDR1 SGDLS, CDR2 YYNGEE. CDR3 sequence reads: CASSATGTPFNEQFF. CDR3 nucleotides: TGTGCCAGCAGCGCGACCGGGACCCCTTTCAATGAGCAGTTCTTC.

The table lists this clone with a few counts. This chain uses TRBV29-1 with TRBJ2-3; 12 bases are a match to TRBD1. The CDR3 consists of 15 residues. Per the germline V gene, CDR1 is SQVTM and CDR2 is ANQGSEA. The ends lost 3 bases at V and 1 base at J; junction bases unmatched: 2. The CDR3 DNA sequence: TGCAGCGTTGAGGGGACAGGGGGCGGCACAGATACGCAGTATTTT. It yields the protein CSVEGTGGGTDTQYF.

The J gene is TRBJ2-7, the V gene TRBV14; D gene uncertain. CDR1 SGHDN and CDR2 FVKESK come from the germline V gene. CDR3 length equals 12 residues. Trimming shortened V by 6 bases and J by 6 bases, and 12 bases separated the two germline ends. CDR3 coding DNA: TGTGCCAGCAGTCTGCTGGTGGGCGAGCAGTACTTC. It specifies CASSLLVGEQYF.

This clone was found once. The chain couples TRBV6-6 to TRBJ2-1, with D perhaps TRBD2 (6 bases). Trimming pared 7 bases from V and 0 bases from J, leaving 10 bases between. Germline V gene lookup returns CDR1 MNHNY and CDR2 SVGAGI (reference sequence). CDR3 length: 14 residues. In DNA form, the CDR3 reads TGTGCCAGCATCGGGAGACGCTCCTACAATGAGCAGTTCTTC. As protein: CASIGRRSYNEQFF.

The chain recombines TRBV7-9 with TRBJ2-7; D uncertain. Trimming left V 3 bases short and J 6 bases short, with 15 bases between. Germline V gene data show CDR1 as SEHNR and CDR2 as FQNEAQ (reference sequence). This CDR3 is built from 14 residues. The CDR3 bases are TGTGCCAGCAGCTTGCGACTTGATCCTGTCGAGCAGTACTTC. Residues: CASSLRLDPVEQYF.

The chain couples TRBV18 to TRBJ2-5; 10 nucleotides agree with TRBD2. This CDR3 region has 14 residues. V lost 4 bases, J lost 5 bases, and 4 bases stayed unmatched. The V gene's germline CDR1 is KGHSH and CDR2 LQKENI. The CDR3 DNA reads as TGTGCCAGCTCACTAGCGGGAGGATCGGAGACCCAGTACTTC. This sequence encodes CASSLAGGSETQYF.

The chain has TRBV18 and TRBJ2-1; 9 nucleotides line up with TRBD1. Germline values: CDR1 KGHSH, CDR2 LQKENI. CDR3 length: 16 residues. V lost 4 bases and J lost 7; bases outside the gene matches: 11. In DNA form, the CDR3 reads TGTGCCAGCTCACGGACATCGGGACAGGGTAAGAATGAGCAGTTCTTC. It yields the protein CASSRTSGQGKNEQFF.